Following are 21 T cell receptor beta chains from one sample sequenced in a study of shared clonotypes between healthy human individuals (TCRdb year 2020). CD8 naive samples consisted of CD45RO-negative cells that were positively selected for CCR7, yielding a CD45RA+CCR7+ population without TemRA cells. The library was made by the immunoSEQ multiplex PCR assay. Imported from immuneACCESS, the table was reduced by TCRdb to in-frame sequences with V and J called. These copies leave out some clones; in studies compared against another copy, an unresolved V gene accounts for under half, and the cause of the remainder is not known. For this sample the table gives over 2 million clones, of which roughly 94% were detected only once. About 1.1% of the sample is held by the ten biggest clonotypes. The sample was naive CD8+ T cells sorted from blood. The sample's cell subset or site label, in plain terms: CD45RA+CCR7+. These receptors were taken from a man between 18 and 35 years old in good health.

The count of this clone is one. The chain uses TRBV27 and TRBJ1-1; 8 positions match TRBD1. The CDR3 runs 14 residues. The V gene's germline CDR1 is MNHEY and CDR2 SMNVEV (reference sequence). The V gene end was trimmed by 4 bases and the J gene end by 2 bases; junction bases not matched to a gene: 3. The CDR3 sequence is CASSSTGDNTEAFF. The CDR3 DNA is TGTGCCAGCAGTTCGACAGGGGATAACACTGAAGCTTTCTTT.

The chain employs TRBV14 and TRBJ2-7; D is possibly TRBD2 (7 bases). The CDR3 has 14 residues. Germline-derived CDR1 and CDR2 are SGHDN and FVKESK. Trimming removed 6 bases at V and 2 bases at J, with 14 bases between. CDR3 nucleotides: TGTGCCAGCAGGCCGATGGGGGGGCCCTACGAGCAGTACTTC. Its translation: CASRPMGGPYEQYF.

V gene TRBV5-8 combines with J gene TRBJ2-2; the match to TRBD1 covers 8 bases. The V segment lost 0 bases and the J segment 5 bases; nucleotides outside the gene matches: 6. Per the germline V gene, CDR1 is SGHTS and CDR2 is YDEGEE. The CDR3 extends over 16 amino acids. In DNA form, the CDR3 reads TGTGCCAGCAGCTTGGCGGCAGGGGGCGTGACCGGGGAGCTGTTTTTT. Protein sequence: CASSLAAGGVTGELFF.

As DNA, the CDR3 is TGTGCCAGCAGTGACCTACCGGGACAGGAGGGCCACGAGCAGTACTTC. Translating gives CASSDLPGQEGHEQYF. This chain links TRBV6-1 with TRBJ2-5; 8 bases agree with TRBD1. The DNA end is a closer match to TRBJ2-7, so the J assignment may be wrong. The CDR3 has 16 residues. CDR1 and CDR2 from the germline V gene are MNHNS and SASEGT.

This rearrangement joins TRBV1 to TRBJ1-4. TRBV1 is a pseudogene segment. The CDR3 spans 15 residues. CDR3 protein: CTSSQGSMVDEKLFF. The CDR3 nucleotides are TGCACCAGCAGCCAAGGCTCCATGGTAGACGAAAAACTGTTTTTT.

This sequence joins TRBV27 and TRBJ2-3; D gene unclear. Germline CDR1 and CDR2: MNHEY and SMNVEV (reference sequence). This CDR3 contains 17 residues. Trimming took off 5 bases at V and 5 bases at J, with 23 bases between the two ends. The CDR3 spells CASSPQRVMGHRDTQYF. In DNA form, the CDR3 reads TGTGCCAGCAGTCCGCAACGGGTTATGGGCCATAGAGATACGCAGTATTTT.

In its sample, this clone was seen once. The CDR3 region has the DNA TGTGCCAGCAGCTTATCCCCCGGGAACACTGAAGCTTTCTTT. Translation gives CASSLSPGNTEAFF. J is TRBJ1-1 and V is TRBV7-2; no firm D call. CDR1 SGHTA and CDR2 FQGNSA come from the germline V gene. CDR3 length equals 14 residues. V lost 2 bases and J lost 1, with 8 bases in between.

This chain links TRBV6-5 with TRBJ2-7, with D hard to call. This CDR3 region has 13 residues. Looked up from germline, CDR1 is MNHEY and CDR2 is SVGAGI. V was pared by 2 bases and J by 7 bases, with 12 bases between. The DNA of the CDR3 is TGTGCCAGCAGTTACGGTTGGAAGCAGGAGCAGTACTTC. Its translation is CASSYGWKQEQYF.

This chain connects TRBV29-1 to TRBJ2-7; tentative D call: TRBD1 (6 bases). V was trimmed by 4 bases and J by 3 bases, leaving 19 bases between them. The CDR3 runs 15 residues. Germline values: CDR1 SQVTM, CDR2 ANQGSEA. CDR3 sequence reads: CSVGVPGHDFYEQYF. The CDR3 DNA is TGCAGCGTTGGGGTCCCGGGACATGATTTCTACGAGCAGTACTTC.

V usage is TRBV4-1 and J usage is TRBJ2-6; TRBD1 aligns across 12 bases. CDR1 is MGHRA, CDR2 YSYEKL, per germline. The CDR3 is 18 amino acids. Trimming took 0 bases from V and 3 from J; bases not matched to a gene: 3. CDR3 sequence: CASSQEGQGALGANVLTF. The CDR3 DNA is TGCGCCAGCAGCCAAGAGGGACAGGGGGCGCTTGGGGCCAACGTCCTGACTTTC.

This chain links TRBV5-1 with TRBJ1-2; D may be TRBD1 (6 bases). V was cut by 0 bases and J by 4 bases, with 13 bases left in between. CDR3 length: 15 residues. The V gene's germline CDR1 is SGHRS and CDR2 YFSETQ. The CDR3 reads CASSLAITGTYGYTF. The DNA for the CDR3 is TGCGCCAGCAGCTTGGCCATAACAGGGACCTATGGCTACACCTTC.

In its sample, this clone was seen once. The V gene is TRBV7-9, the J gene TRBJ2-4; 7 positions agree with TRBD2. This CDR3 comprises 11 residues. The J segment lost 13 bases and the V segment lost 4 bases, leaving 4 bases of the junction unmatched. In germline, CDR1 is SEHNR, CDR2 FQNEAQ (reference sequence). CDR3 in amino acids: CASSSGGVQYF. The CDR3 DNA follows: TGTGCCAGCAGCTCGGGAGGAGTGCAGTACTTC.

The rearrangement uses TRBV7-9 and TRBJ1-1; D is ambiguous. Looked up from germline, CDR1 is SEHNR and CDR2 is FQNEAQ (reference sequence). CDR3 length: 14 amino acids. The V gene lost 3 bases and the J gene lost 9 bases, with 17 bases spanning the gap. The CDR3 nucleotides are TGTGCCAGCAGCTTCTCGAGCGAGAGGGAGAAAGCTTTCTTT. Residues: CASSFSSEREKAFF.

The genes are TRBV6-5 and TRBJ1-1; tentative D call: TRBD1 (5 bases). Trimming took 6 bases from V and 10 from J, leaving 21 bases between them. Germline V gene lookup returns CDR1 MNHEY and CDR2 SVGAGI. The CDR3 sequence is 14 residues long. The CDR3 DNA sequence: TGTGCCAGCAGAAAACACTCTACCTTCCAGGGAGCTTTCTTT. Translation: CASRKHSTFQGAFF.

The chain uses TRBV7-2 and TRBJ1-2, with 12 bases matching TRBD1. Germline CDR1 and CDR2: SGHTA and FQGNSA. V trimming: 1 base; J trimming: 2 bases; junction bases outside the gene matches: 8. This CDR3 spans 18 amino acids. The CDR3 protein is CASSLGAWDRGPNYGYTF. CDR3 DNA: TGTGCCAGCAGCTTAGGTGCTTGGGACAGGGGGCCAAACTATGGCTACACCTTC.

This clone was observed a single time. V and J are TRBV5-6 and TRBJ1-1; 8 nucleotides line up with TRBD1. The V gene's germline CDR1 is SGHDT and CDR2 YYEEEE. V lost 5 bases to trimming and J lost 1 base; unmatched junction nucleotides: 4. The CDR3 runs 14 residues. The CDR3: CASRQGAGNTEAFF. CDR3 coding DNA: TGTGCCAGCAGGCAGGGGGCCGGGAACACTGAAGCTTTCTTT. Full variable domain (rest looked up from reference TRBV5-6 and TRBJ1-1): DAGVTQSPTHLIKTRGQQVTLRCSPKSGHDTVSWYQQALGQGPQFIFQYYEEEERQRGNFPDRFSGHQFPNYSSELNVNALLLGDSALYLCASRQGAGNTEAFFGQGTRLTVV.

A word on this clone: Other DNA sequences in this specimen translate into the identical CDR3. J is TRBJ2-2 and V is TRBV4-2, with no clear D. The CDR3 length is 15 residues. Germline assignment: CDR1 LGHNA and CDR2 YNFKEQ. With 1 base removed from V and 0 bases from J, the gap between germline ends came to 6 bases. Here the CDR3 reads CASSQGAPNTGELFF. The CDR3 nucleotides read TGTGCCAGCAGCCAAGGAGCACCGAACACCGGGGAGCTGTTTTTT.

The chain links TRBV7-9 to TRBJ2-7; D is uncertain. The V end lost 3 bases, the J end lost 5 bases, and 8 bases lay between the germline ends. This CDR3 comprises 12 residues. Germline V lookup: CDR1 SEHNR, CDR2 FQNEAQ (reference sequence). The CDR3 loop is CASSFAIDEQYF. The CDR3 DNA sequence: TGTGCCAGCAGCTTTGCAATAGACGAGCAGTACTTC. The full variable domain, in which reference TRBV7-9 and TRBJ2-7 provide the parts outside the CDR3, is DTGVSQNPRHKITKRGQNVTFRCDPISEHNRLYWYRQTLGQGPEFLTYFQNEAQLEKSRLLSDRFSAERPKGSFSTLEIQRTEQGDSAMYLCASSFAIDEQYFGPGTRLTVT.

V and J are TRBV6-1 and TRBJ2-7; a weak D match, TRBD1 (5 bases). CDR1 and CDR2 (germline): MNHNS, SASEGT. The CDR3 has 16 amino acids. Trimming stripped 2 bases from V and 2 bases from J, with 16 bases between. The CDR3, as DNA: TGTGCCAGCAGTGAAATTCTCCGACAGATCCCCTACGAGCAGTACTTC. This codes for CASSEILRQIPYEQYF.

CDR3 sequence: CAWSPGRGPDTQYF. The CDR3 DNA reads as TGTGCCTGGAGCCCAGGGAGGGGCCCAGATACGCAGTATTTT. The genes are TRBV30 and TRBJ2-3; 7 bases agree with TRBD2. V lost 3 bases and J lost 4; bases outside the gene matches: 7. CDR3 length equals 14 residues. Germline loops: CDR1 GTSNPN, CDR2 SVGIG (reference sequence).

The chain uses TRBV5-8 and TRBJ2-7; the D is unclear. V lost 3 bases and J lost 5, with 9 bases in between. This CDR3 is 12 amino acids long. Looked up from germline, CDR1 is SGHTS and CDR2 is YDEGEE. Written as DNA, the CDR3 is TGTGCCAGCAGCTCCACCGTCAACGAGCAGTACTTC. This translates into CASSSTVNEQYF.